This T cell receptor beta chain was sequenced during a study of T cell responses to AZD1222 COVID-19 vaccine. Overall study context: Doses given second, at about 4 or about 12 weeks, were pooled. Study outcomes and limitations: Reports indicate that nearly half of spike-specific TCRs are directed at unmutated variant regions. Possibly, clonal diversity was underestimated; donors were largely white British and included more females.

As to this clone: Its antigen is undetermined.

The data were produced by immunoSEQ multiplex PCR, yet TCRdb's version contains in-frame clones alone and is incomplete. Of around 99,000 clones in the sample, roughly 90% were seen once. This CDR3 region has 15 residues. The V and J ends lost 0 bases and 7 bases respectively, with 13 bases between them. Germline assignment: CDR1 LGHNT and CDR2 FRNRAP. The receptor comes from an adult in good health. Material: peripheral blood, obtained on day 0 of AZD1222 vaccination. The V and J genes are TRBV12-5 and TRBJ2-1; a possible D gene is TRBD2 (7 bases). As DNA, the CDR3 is TGTGCTAGTGGTTTGGTACTGAGGGGGGGGAATGAGCAGTTCTTC. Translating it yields CASGLVLRGGNEQFF.